These 7 T cell receptor beta chains originate from one sample sequenced in a study of shared clonotypes between healthy human individuals. The protocol was immunoSEQ multiplex PCR, while the TCRdb copy is restricted to in-frame clones and leaves out a portion. Among about 2 million clones, roughly 95% were seen once, and the ten largest hold 0.13%. Sequenced material: naive CD4+ T cells sorted from blood. Subset given: CD45RA+ positively selected. Receptors were obtained from a man younger than 35 in good health.

The rearrangement links TRBV6-5 to TRBJ1-5; D is perhaps TRBD1 (5 bases). The V and J ends lost 0 bases and 7 bases respectively, with 16 bases between them. Germline V lookup: CDR1 MNHEY, CDR2 SVGAGI. The CDR3 length is 16 residues. CDR3 in amino acids: CASSYSGTLGGQPQHF. The CDR3, as DNA: TGTGCCAGCAGTTACTCGGGGACTCTCGGAGGGCAGCCCCAGCATTTT.

As concerns this clone: This sample also contains other DNA sequences that code for the same CDR3. The chain combines TRBV6-6 with TRBJ2-3; possibly TRBD2 for D (5 bases). From germline, CDR1 is MNHNY and CDR2 SVGAGI (reference sequence). Deletions cut 6 bases from V and 1 base from J, with 11 bases between. The CDR3 consists of 14 residues. CDR3 loop: CASSRPGGTDTQYF. The CDR3 nucleotides read TGTGCCAGCAGCCGCCCCGGGGGCACAGATACGCAGTATTTT.

The chain is built from TRBV30 and TRBJ1-6; D not certain. The CDR3 has 14 residues. The V gene lost 5 bases and the J gene lost 7 bases, with 15 bases spanning the gap. Germline CDR1 GTSNPN, CDR2 SVGIG (reference sequence). In DNA, the CDR3 is TGTGCCTGGGGGCCCCCCCTGTGGAATTCACCCCTCCACTTT. It translates to CAWGPPLWNSPLHF.

Notes on this clone: A read error may explain this, as a much larger clone is one base away. The missing conserved phenylalanine or tryptophan at the end of this CDR3 makes a read error likely. The gene calls are TRBV2 and TRBJ1-1; no firm D call. The CDR3 runs 11 residues. Germline assignment: CDR1 SNHLY and CDR2 FYNNEI. Trimming cost V 5 bases and J 6 bases, with 7 bases left between them. CDR3 bases: TGTGCCAGCAGTTTCCAGTCTGAAGCTTTCTCT. Translation gives CASSFQSEAFS.

V usage is TRBV2 and J usage is TRBJ1-5; TRBD1 matches 8 bases. V shed 5 bases, J shed 11 bases, and the junction held 14 bases outside the gene matches. The CDR3 consists of 15 residues. Germline V CDR1 and CDR2: SNHLY, FYNNEI. This chain's CDR3 is CASSLGQGGGAAQHF. The CDR3 nucleotides read TGTGCCAGCAGTTTAGGACAGGGCGGGGGTGCGGCCCAGCATTTT.

The chain employs TRBV9 and TRBJ2-1; 11 bases fit TRBD2. CDR3 size: 17 residues. Germline V CDR1 and CDR2: SGDLS, YYNGEE. The junction had 9 bases not matched to a gene; V was cut back by 1 base and J by 6 bases. CDR3 residues: CASSVRASGRSGNEQFF. The DNA of the CDR3 is TGTGCCAGCAGCGTACGGGCTAGCGGGAGGTCGGGCAATGAGCAGTTCTTC.

This chain links TRBV5-4 with TRBJ2-5; 9 nucleotides align to TRBD1. The junction had 9 bases not matched to a gene; V was cut back by 4 bases and J by 5 bases. The germline CDR1 and CDR2 sequences are SGHNT and YYREEE (reference sequence). This CDR3 is built from 15 residues. The CDR3 loop reads CASSAGTGSMETQYF. The CDR3 region has the DNA TGTGCCAGCAGCGCCGGGACAGGGTCTATGGAGACCCAGTACTTC.